Reported below is one T cell receptor (beta chain). Its antigen is unknown. V was shortened by 4 bases and J by 1 base, with 10 bases between the two germline ends. The germline gives CDR1 SQVTM, CDR2 ANQGSEA. CDR3 length: 13 residues. Selection for sequencing was limited to patients who had shown CD8+CD57+ cell expansion by flow cytometry. Every patient was diagnosed with severe acquired aplastic anemia. This entry comes from a study of CD8+CD57+ T cells in acquired aplastic anemia. Looking at the study overall: Recorded DNA amounts for sorted CD4+ and CD8+ cells had an average of 3.2 ug. Broader study findings: The same twenty-nine CD8+ CDR3 sequences occurred in patients and in controls. CD8+ Simpson's diversity in patients was not significantly different from that in controls.

The use of genomic DNA as template underpinned the TCR beta VDJ and CDR3 profiling. One entry per CDR3 protein results from TCRdb running MiXCR on the reads. The sample lists some 170,000 distinct CDR3 sequences, over 55% occurring once. The rearrangement links TRBV29-1 to TRBJ1-1; possible D gene TRBD1, 6 bases. The source of this sequence is a human donor with aplastic anemia. Sequenced input: sorted CD4+, CD8+, or CD8+CD57+ T cells (not recorded which) from PBMCs. CDR3 sequence: CSVALGANTEAFF. DNA for the CDR3: TGCAGCGTTGCTTTGGGGGCGAACACTGAAGCTTTCTTT. Using reference TRBV29-1 and TRBJ1-1 for the parts outside the CDR3, the full variable domain is SAVISQKPSRDICQRGTSLTIQCQVDSQVTMMFWYRQQPGQSLTLIATANQGSEATYESGFVIDKFPISRPNLTFSTLTVSNMSPEDSSIYLCSVALGANTEAFFGQGTRLTVV.